This record covers a single TCR beta chain. The antigen remains undetermined. Sequenced by immunoSEQ multiplex PCR; TCRdb stores in-frame clones only, minus some. The repertoire holds tens of thousands of clones, with around four fifths as singletons. Every patient had relapsed following autologous stem cell transplantation, and cohorts differed in brentuximab vedotin exposure. The study recorded best responses of complete response, partial response or progressive disease. This record comes from a study of PD-1 blockade in classical Hodgkin lymphoma. The study, taken as a whole, reports: There was a significant rise in CD4+ TCR diversity by C4D1, with no such rise for CD8+.

CDR1 MNHEY and CDR2 SVGAGI come from the germline V gene. CDR3 size: 13 residues. The V end lost 6 bases, the J end lost 2 bases, and 10 bases lay between the germline ends. The clonotype comes from a human donor with classical Hodgkin lymphoma. The chain uses TRBV6-5 and TRBJ1-2; no reliable D call. This specimen was peripheral blood mononuclear cells (PBMCs), taken at baseline. CDR3 residues: CASSPGPNYGYTF. CDR3 DNA sequence: TGTGCCAGCAGCCCCGGGCCGAACTATGGCTACACCTTC.